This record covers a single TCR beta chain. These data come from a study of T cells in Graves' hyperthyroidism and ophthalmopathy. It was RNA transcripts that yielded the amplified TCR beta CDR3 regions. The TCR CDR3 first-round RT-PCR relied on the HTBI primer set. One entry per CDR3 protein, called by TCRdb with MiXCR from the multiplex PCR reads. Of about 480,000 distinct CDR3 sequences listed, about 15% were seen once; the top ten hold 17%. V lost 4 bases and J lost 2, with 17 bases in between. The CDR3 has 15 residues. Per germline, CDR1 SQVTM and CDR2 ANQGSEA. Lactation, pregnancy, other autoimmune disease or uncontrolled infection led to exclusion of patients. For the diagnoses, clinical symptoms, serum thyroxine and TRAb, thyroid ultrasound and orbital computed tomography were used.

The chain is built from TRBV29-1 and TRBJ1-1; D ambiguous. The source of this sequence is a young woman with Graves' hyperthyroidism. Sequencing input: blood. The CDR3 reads CSVGGAKAPNTEAFF. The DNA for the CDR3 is TGCAGCGTTGGGGGTGCGAAGGCCCCCAACACTGAAGCTTTCTTT.